Listed here is a single T cell receptor (beta chain). This entry belongs to a study of blood T cell dynamics during melanoma immunotherapy. The table came from immunoSEQ multiplex PCR; TCRdb's copy has only in-frame clones and leaves some out. The table includes roughly 14,000 clones, around 88% detected once. Time point given: week 3, after first cycle of checkpoint inhibitor. Disease control meant complete response, partial response or stable disease at 12 weeks. Patients with prior systemic cancer treatment, concomitant immunosuppressants, or other active malignancies were excluded. Germline CDR1 and CDR2: SGDLS and YYNGEE. Trimming pared 0 bases from V and 6 bases from J, leaving 15 bases between. The CDR3 covers 15 residues.

The sequence was obtained from a human donor with melanoma. The sequences come from blood, collected from a patient treated with checkpoint blockade. The chain carries TRBV9 and TRBJ1-1; D possibly corresponds to TRBD1 (5 bases). The CDR3 region is CASSVVTDPGAEAFF. DNA for the CDR3: TGTGCCAGCAGCGTAGTGACAGACCCTGGGGCTGAAGCTTTCTTT. Using reference TRBV9 and TRBJ1-1 for the parts outside the CDR3, the full variable domain is DSGVTQTPKHLITATGQRVTLRCSPRSGDLSVYWYQQSLDQGLQFLIQYYNGEERAKGNILERFSAQQFPDLHSELNLSSLELGDSALYFCASSVVTDPGAEAFFGQGTRLTVV.